These 24 T cell receptor beta chains were sequenced from one sample in a study of blood T cell repertoires in COVID-19. TCRdb's table, derived via immunoSEQ multiplex PCR, lists solely in-frame clones and lacks some. The sample consists of about 180,000 clones, 70% to 90% of them appearing once. Sequenced input: peripheral blood. These receptors originate from a young woman with acute or convalescent COVID-19.

The chain employs TRBV2 and TRBJ2-7, with 8 positions matching TRBD1. Trimming took 4 bases from V and 6 from J; bases not matched to a gene: 5. This CDR3 is built from 13 residues. Germline V gene sequence: CDR1 SNHLY, CDR2 FYNNEI. CDR3 in DNA: TGTGCCAGCAGTGCAGGGGGCCCCTCCGAGCAGTACTTC. It yields the protein CASSAGGPSEQYF.

This chain uses TRBV28 with TRBJ2-1; D is perhaps TRBD1 (5 bases). CDR3 size: 12 residues. V was cut by 2 bases and J by 9 bases, with 8 bases left in between. Germline V gene lookup returns CDR1 MDHEN and CDR2 SYDVKM. CDR3 sequence (DNA): TGTGCCAGCAGTTTACAGGGTGGTGAGCAGTTCTTC. Translating it yields CASSLQGGEQFF. Complete variable domain (other parts from reference TRBV28 and TRBJ2-1): DVKVTQSSRYLVKRTGEKVFLECVQDMDHENMFWYRQDPGLGLRLIYFSYDVKMKEKGDIPEGYSVSREKKERFSLILESASTNQTSMYLCASSLQGGEQFFGPGTRLTVL.

This chain links TRBV9 with TRBJ2-1; 9 bases map to TRBD1. Germline V gene lookup returns CDR1 SGDLS and CDR2 YYNGEE. The CDR3 loop spans 17 amino acids. The trim removed 0 bases at V and 2 bases at J, leaving 6 bases unmatched. CDR3 DNA sequence: TGTGCCAGCAGCGTAGGGGGGACAGGGTTCGCCTACAATGAGCAGTTCTTC. It encodes CASSVGGTGFAYNEQFF.

The chain has TRBV19 and TRBJ2-1, with D tentatively TRBD2 (6 bases). V was clipped by 5 bases and J by 0 bases, with 14 bases between them. This CDR3 contains 16 residues. Germline CDR1 LNHDA, CDR2 SQIVND (reference sequence). For the CDR3, the DNA is TGTGCCAGTAGTCGCGACGCCGGGAGCTCCTACAATGAGCAGTTCTTC. It specifies CASSRDAGSSYNEQFF.

The chain employs TRBV19 and TRBJ1-1; D is uncertain. This CDR3 is 15 amino acids long. The V end lost 3 bases, the J end lost 1 base, and 12 bases lay between the germline ends. Germline V CDR1 and CDR2: LNHDA, SQIVND (reference sequence). Here the CDR3 DNA reads TGTGCCAGTAGTATCGGATTTCGGGGGAACACTGAAGCTTTCTTT. Protein sequence: CASSIGFRGNTEAFF.

This chain joins TRBV28 and TRBJ2-7; TRBD2 matches at 8 bases. This CDR3 is built from 14 residues. The germline gives CDR1 MDHEN, CDR2 SYDVKM. Losses at the gene ends were 7 bases for V and 2 bases for J; bases not matched to a gene: 7. CDR3 sequence: CASTKSGSTYEQYF. The DNA for the CDR3 is TGTGCCAGCACCAAAAGCGGGAGCACCTACGAGCAGTACTTC.

J is TRBJ2-1 and V is TRBV5-6; D gene ambiguous. Germline CDR1 is SGHDT and CDR2 is YYEEEE. V lost 6 bases and J lost 6, with 4 bases in between. The length of the CDR3 is 10 residues. CDR3 region: CASTSNEQFF. The CDR3 DNA sequence: TGTGCCAGCACCAGCAATGAGCAGTTCTTC. The whole variable domain, filled in from reference TRBV5-6 and TRBJ2-1, reads DAGVTQSPTHLIKTRGQQVTLRCSPKSGHDTVSWYQQALGQGPQFIFQYYEEEERQRGNFPDRFSGHQFPNYSSELNVNALLLGDSALYLCASTSNEQFFGPGTRLTVL.

The V and J genes are TRBV3-1 (or the pseudogene TRBV3-2) and TRBJ2-1; D might be TRBD2 (6 bases). V lost 2 bases and J lost 9, with 11 bases in between. The germline V gene has CDR1 LGHDT and CDR2 YNNKEL (reference sequence). The CDR3 has 13 residues. DNA for the CDR3: TGTGCCAGCAGCCAACCTAGCGAGACTGAGCAGTTCTTC. Translated: CASSQPSETEQFF.

The CDR3 loop reads CASSQFYEQYF. The CDR3 DNA follows: TGTGCCAGCAGCCAATTCTACGAGCAGTACTTC. J is TRBJ2-7 and V is TRBV11-2; D uncertain. Germline V gene sequence: CDR1 SGHAT, CDR2 FQNNGV. V was pared by 5 bases and J by 3 bases, with 5 bases between. This CDR3 has 11 amino acids.

The rearrangement joins TRBV7-8 to TRBJ2-7, with 7 bases fitting TRBD2. The V segment lost 0 bases and the J segment 4 bases; nucleotides outside the gene matches: 6. CDR3 size: 15 residues. CDR1 is SGHVS and CDR2 is FQNEAQ in the germline V gene. In nucleotides, the CDR3 is TGTGCCAGCAGCTTAGCGATCCGGGGAGGGTACGAGCAGTACTTC. Encoded protein: CASSLAIRGGYEQYF.

The V and J genes are TRBV5-4 and TRBJ1-2; D is perhaps TRBD1 (6 bases). Trimming left V 1 base short and J 10 bases short, with 32 bases between. CDR3 length: 19 amino acids. Germline V gene data show CDR1 as SGHNT and CDR2 as YYREEE (reference sequence). CDR3 in DNA: TGTGCCAGCAGCTTGTTGTTAAGGGCACGGGACCCCAGGGGTTTAGACTACACCTTC. Its protein is CASSLLLRARDPRGLDYTF.

The chain combines TRBV10-3 with TRBJ1-2; D remains unclear. Looked up from germline, CDR1 is ENHRY and CDR2 is SYGVKD. The CDR3 is 13 residues long. Trimming removed 6 bases from V and 1 base from J, with 9 bases in between. CDR3: CAIRNPVNYGYTF. The DNA for the CDR3 is TGTGCCATCAGGAACCCAGTTAACTATGGCTACACCTTC.

The rearrangement joins TRBV19 to TRBJ2-7, with 7 bases matching TRBD2. CDR1 and CDR2 (germline): LNHDA, SQIVND (reference sequence). CDR3 length: 15 amino acids. Losses at the gene ends were 7 bases for V and 4 bases for J; bases not matched to a gene: 13. CDR3 coding DNA: TGTGCCAGTACCCCCAGAGCGGGGTTGGGGTACGAGCAGTACTTC. Protein: CASTPRAGLGYEQYF.

The rearrangement joins TRBV6-6 to TRBJ2-3, with 8 bases identical to TRBD2. The CDR3 is 13 amino acids. CDR1 and CDR2 (germline): MNHNY, SVGAGI (reference sequence). The V and J ends lost 6 bases and 6 bases, in that order; junction bases with no gene match: 5. The CDR3: CASSSGLGDTQYF. CDR3 DNA: TGTGCCAGCAGCTCGGGACTAGGGGATACGCAGTATTTT.

CDR3 in amino acids: CASSPGGNQPQHF. CDR3 nucleotides: TGCGCCAGCAGCCCGGGGGGGAATCAGCCCCAGCATTTT. This chain links TRBV5-1 with TRBJ1-5, with D possibly being TRBD1 (5 bases). Between the trimmed V and J ends, which lost 4 bases and 4 bases, there was a span of 9 bases. This CDR3 comprises 13 residues. CDR1 and CDR2 from the germline V gene are SGHRS and YFSETQ.

The chain employs TRBV21-1 and TRBJ1-1; TRBD1 was called by the table and not checked on the DNA. TRBV21-1 is a documented pseudogene. This CDR3 has 13 amino acids. CDR3 DNA sequence: TGTGCCAGCAGCAATTTCCCAAACACTGAAGCTTTCTTT. It encodes CASSNFPNTEAFF.

The rearrangement joins TRBV21-1 to TRBJ2-1; the tabulated D call, TRBD2, remains unverified against the DNA. TRBV21-1 is a pseudogene segment. The CDR3 totals 16 residues. The CDR3 DNA is TGTGCCAGCAGCAAAGGAACGAGCGGGAATTACAATGAGCAGTTCTTC. Amino acids: CASSKGTSGNYNEQFF.

This clone was counted between two and nine times. The chain couples TRBV19 to TRBJ1-1, with 9 bases lining up with TRBD1. The CDR3 is 16 residues long. V shed 4 bases and J 1 base; nucleotides not matched to a gene: 7. The germline CDR1 and CDR2 sequences are LNHDA and SQIVND (reference sequence). Written as DNA, the CDR3 is TGTGCCAGTAGTACTCCTACGGGACAGGGGAACACTGAAGCTTTCTTT. This sequence encodes CASSTPTGQGNTEAFF. Together with reference TRBV19 and TRBJ1-1, the CDR3 gives the full variable domain: DGGITQSPKYLFRKEGQNVTLSCEQNLNHDAMYWYRQDPGQGLRLIYYSQIVNDFQKGDIAEGYSVSREKKESFPLTVTSAQKNPTAFYLCASSTPTGQGNTEAFFGQGTRLTVV.

The V call is TRBV5-1, the J call TRBJ2-1; D perhaps matches TRBD2 (6 bases). This CDR3 has 15 amino acids. Germline assignment: CDR1 SGHRS and CDR2 YFSETQ. V lost 3 bases to trimming and J lost 5 bases, with 15 bases between them. CDR3 sequence reads: CASSSAPSADNEQFF. CDR3 nucleotides: TGCGCCAGCAGCTCAGCACCTAGCGCGGACAATGAGCAGTTCTTC.

The J gene is TRBJ2-2, the V gene TRBV30; D is uncertain. CDR3 length: 11 residues. Germline CDR1 reads GTSNPN; CDR2 reads SVGIG (reference sequence). The V end lost 0 bases, the J end lost 8 bases, and 4 bases lay between the germline ends. CDR3 in DNA: TGTGCCTGGAGTGTACTAGGGGAGCTGTTTTTT. Its protein is CAWSVLGELFF.

This chain links TRBV7-8 with TRBJ1-6, with a tentative D call TRBD1 (6 bases). Germline V gene lookup returns CDR1 SGHVS and CDR2 FQNEAQ. V gave up 5 bases and J gave up 10 bases, with 18 bases separating them. The length of the CDR3 is 15 residues. Here the CDR3 DNA reads TGTGCCAGCAGCCTCTCACAGGGTCTGGGATCACCCCTCCACTTT. This translates into CASSLSQGLGSPLHF.

The chain recombines TRBV5-4 with TRBJ2-5; possible D gene TRBD2, 6 bases. Trimming removed 4 bases from V and 5 bases from J, with 24 bases in between. Germline V gene sequence: CDR1 SGHNT, CDR2 YYREEE (reference sequence). The length of the CDR3 is 17 residues. This chain's CDR3 is CASSPATALGAGETQYF. In nucleotides, the CDR3 is TGTGCCAGCAGCCCGGCGACAGCCCTAGGTGCGGGGGAGACCCAGTACTTC. The full variable domain, in which reference TRBV5-4 and TRBJ2-5 provide the parts outside the CDR3, is ETGVTQSPTHLIKTRGQQVTLRCSSQSGHNTVSWYQQALGQGPQFIFQYYREEENGRGNFPPRFSGLQFPNYSSELNVNALELDDSALYLCASSPATALGAGETQYFGPGTRLLVL.

The chain uses TRBV5-1 and TRBJ2-3; 9 bases are a match to TRBD1. The CDR3 totals 16 residues. Trimming removed 2 bases from V and 3 bases from J; junction bases left unmatched: 7. Germline V gene sequence: CDR1 SGHRS, CDR2 YFSETQ. Here the CDR3 reads CASSLSTGGTTDTQYF. CDR3 sequence (DNA): TGCGCCAGCAGCTTAAGCACAGGGGGCACGACAGATACGCAGTATTTT.

This rearrangement joins TRBV7-8 to TRBJ1-5; D might be TRBD1 (5 bases). V lost 5 bases and J lost 7, with 12 bases in between. The CDR3 consists of 13 residues. In germline, CDR1 is SGHVS, CDR2 FQNEAQ. In nucleotides, the CDR3 is TGTGCCAGCAGCCCCAGGGAGGGCCAGCCCCAGCATTTT. Its protein is CASSPREGQPQHF. The full variable domain, rest sourced from reference TRBV7-8 and TRBJ1-5, is GAGVSQSPRYKVAKRGQDVALRCDPISGHVSLFWYQQALGQGPEFLTYFQNEAQLDKSGLPSDRFFAERPEGSVSTLKIQRTQQEDSAVYLCASSPREGQPQHFGDGTRLSIL.